A selection of T cell receptor beta chains follows, all from one sample in a study of T cell responses to AZD1222 COVID-19 vaccine. The method was immunoSEQ multiplex PCR; TCRdb's version includes in-frame clones alone and lacks a portion of them. The sample consists of about 120,000 clones, about nine tenths of them appearing once. Material: peripheral blood, obtained on day 0 of AZD1222 vaccination. All receptors come from an adult in good health. Both conserved end residues are trimmed from each CDR3. Some rows mark clone size as missing; the rest say once, few, many or name a class of expanded clone.

cdr3_length: 12; clone_size: NA; v_call: TRBV27; cdr3_aa: ASSSDGQGAEAF
cdr3_length: 12; clone_size: NA; v_call: TRBV28; cdr3_aa: ASSSPGGGPEAF
cdr3_length: 11; clone_size: few; v_call: TRBV7-9; cdr3_aa: ASSSSGSYEQY
cdr3_length: 9; clone_size: NA; v_call: TRBV5-6; cdr3_aa: ASSGGTEAF
cdr3_length: 15; clone_size: once; v_call: TRBV18; cdr3_aa: ASSPPRTLLDTGELF
cdr3_length: 13; clone_size: NA; v_call: TRBV5-4; cdr3_aa: ASSSGTGGNYGYT
cdr3_length: 10; clone_size: NA; v_call: TRBV29-1; cdr3_aa: SVGTGRDGYT
cdr3_length: 14; clone_size: NA; v_call: TRBV7-3; cdr3_aa: ASGGLRGDSGNTIY
cdr3_length: 11; clone_size: NA; v_call: TRBV7-2; cdr3_aa: ASRPTGVYGYT
cdr3_length: 13; clone_size: NA; v_call: TRBV9; cdr3_aa: ASSEGTGSNQPQH
cdr3_length: 16; clone_size: once; v_call: TRBV28; cdr3_aa: ASSFGDRDLFGTDTQY
cdr3_length: 12; clone_size: once; v_call: TRBV25-1; cdr3_aa: ASSDPSRSDTQY
cdr3_length: 9; clone_size: NA; v_call: TRBV29-1; cdr3_aa: SDVRGNEQF
cdr3_length: 13; clone_size: NA; v_call: TRBV6-5; cdr3_aa: ASSSLGGTGDEQF
cdr3_length: 12; clone_size: NA; v_call: TRBV11-2; cdr3_aa: ASSLNRAYNEQF
cdr3_length: 13; clone_size: NA; v_call: TRBV5-4; cdr3_aa: ASSFPGQVTYEQY
cdr3_length: 11; clone_size: NA; v_call: TRBV12-3/TRBV12-4; cdr3_aa: ASSRDRGQPQH
cdr3_length: 13; clone_size: NA; v_call: TRBV19; cdr3_aa: ASSITSGGNNEQF
cdr3_length: 13; clone_size: NA; v_call: TRBV7-7; cdr3_aa: DVVVSGAQTYEQY
cdr3_length: 12; clone_size: NA; v_call: TRBV19; cdr3_aa: ASSRTGEAGTQY
cdr3_length: 10; clone_size: NA; v_call: TRBV10-2; cdr3_aa: ASSLAKNIQY
cdr3_length: 12; clone_size: few; v_call: TRBV18; cdr3_aa: ASSPGGTFYGYT
cdr3_length: 16; clone_size: NA; v_call: TRBV30; cdr3_aa: AWSDPSTSGSFSYEQY
cdr3_length: 11; clone_size: NA; v_call: TRBV24-1; cdr3_aa: ATGGLVLNEQF
cdr3_length: 15; clone_size: NA; v_call: TRBV7-2; cdr3_aa: ASSLQGRSGSDQPQH
cdr3_length: 12; clone_size: NA; v_call: TRBV6-5; cdr3_aa: ASNSGLAKNIQY
cdr3_length: 13; clone_size: NA; v_call: TRBV7-3; cdr3_aa: ASSQGGGNTGELF
cdr3_length: 14; clone_size: NA; v_call: TRBV27; cdr3_aa: ASSAGTGFFDQPQH
cdr3_length: 12; clone_size: NA; v_call: TRBV15; cdr3_aa: ATSRDPLAYEQY
cdr3_length: 14; clone_size: NA; v_call: TRBV28; cdr3_aa: ASSLSLQAGANVLT
cdr3_length: 12; clone_size: NA; v_call: TRBV19; cdr3_aa: ASNHPGGGYIQY
cdr3_length: 13; clone_size: NA; v_call: TRBV7-7; cdr3_aa: ASSLGTSGSNEQF
cdr3_length: 14; clone_size: NA; v_call: TRBV9; cdr3_aa: ASSAEGWGMNTEAF
cdr3_length: 12; clone_size: NA; v_call: TRBV5-1; cdr3_aa: ASSLEGYTGELF
cdr3_length: 14; clone_size: NA; v_call: TRBV5-6; cdr3_aa: ASSPAGLRPNTEAF
cdr3_length: 11; clone_size: NA; v_call: TRBV18; cdr3_aa: ASSPGNTDTQY
cdr3_length: 12; clone_size: NA; v_call: TRBV7-3; cdr3_aa: ASSLGGYNSPLH
cdr3_length: 12; clone_size: NA; v_call: TRBV15; cdr3_aa: ATSRGTTTYEQY
cdr3_length: 11; clone_size: NA; v_call: TRBV6-6; cdr3_aa: ASRDSATDTQY
cdr3_length: 14; clone_size: NA; v_call: TRBV28; cdr3_aa: ASSSDGAGINEKLF
cdr3_length: 14; clone_size: NA; v_call: TRBV5-1; cdr3_aa: ASSPRSGQMNTEAF
cdr3_length: 16; clone_size: NA; v_call: TRBV14; cdr3_aa: ASSQRSKGGSGTYEQY
cdr3_length: 12; clone_size: NA; v_call: TRBV5-4; cdr3_aa: ASSQGASSYEQY
cdr3_length: 11; clone_size: once; v_call: TRBV29-1; cdr3_aa: SVDKQGEGAYT
cdr3_length: 13; clone_size: once; v_call: TRBV11-2; cdr3_aa: ASRSERELPHEQY
cdr3_length: 13; clone_size: few; v_call: TRBV5-1; cdr3_aa: ASSLGTGVRETQY
cdr3_length: 13; clone_size: NA; v_call: TRBV28; cdr3_aa: ASSLTVSSYNEQF
cdr3_length: 15; clone_size: NA; v_call: TRBV10-3; cdr3_aa: AISESGRAPNTGELF
cdr3_length: 11; clone_size: NA; v_call: TRBV5-8; cdr3_aa: ASSLAGGRPQH
cdr3_length: 11; clone_size: NA; v_call: TRBV5-4; cdr3_aa: ASSLVGVNEQF
cdr3_length: 15; clone_size: few; v_call: TRBV2; cdr3_aa: ASRAPGLAGIYNEQF
cdr3_length: 11; clone_size: NA; v_call: TRBV7-2; cdr3_aa: ASPEGAGNTIY
cdr3_length: 12; clone_size: NA; v_call: TRBV30; cdr3_aa: AWSVGEVGTEAF
cdr3_length: 14; clone_size: NA; v_call: TRBV5-5; cdr3_aa: ASSLGDRGSGNTIY
cdr3_length: 12; clone_size: NA; v_call: TRBV2; cdr3_aa: ASSYRSSAYEQY
cdr3_length: 11; clone_size: NA; v_call: TRBV7-9; cdr3_aa: ASSFQTGETQY
cdr3_length: 10; clone_size: NA; v_call: TRBV28; cdr3_aa: ASRTGDSPLH
cdr3_length: 15; clone_size: few; v_call: TRBV5-1; cdr3_aa: ASSLARGPGNTGELF
cdr3_length: 15; clone_size: NA; v_call: TRBV3-1/TRBV3-2; cdr3_aa: ASSPGLAGGGGNEQF
cdr3_length: 14; clone_size: NA; v_call: TRBV24-1; cdr3_aa: ATSDAGTFSTDTQY